Below, 10 T cell receptor beta chains from the same sample are listed, as sequenced in a study of cytomegalovirus exposure and HLA in healthy donors. Generated by immunoSEQ multiplex PCR, the TCRdb table keeps only in-frame clones and is missing some. The sample holds 150,000 to 200,000 clones; approximately 80% are singletons and the top ten take 2% to 2.5%. Sequencing was done on a sample of PBMCs. Source of these receptors: a man aged 25-45 years in good health and CMV-seropositive.

This clone was seen more than once but under ten times. The chain links TRBV4-1 to TRBJ1-2, with D possibly being TRBD1 (5 bases). The CDR3 is 15 residues long. The V end was cut by 0 bases, the J end by 1 base, with 9 bases between. Germline-derived CDR1 and CDR2 are MGHRA and YSYEKL. The CDR3 sequence: CASSQEVQDNYGYTF. The CDR3 region has the DNA TGCGCCAGCAGCCAAGAAGTACAGGATAACTATGGCTACACCTTC.

This chain connects TRBV2 to TRBJ2-4; 15 nucleotides line up with TRBD2. There are 18 residues in the CDR3. The ends lost 10 bases at V and 3 bases at J; junction bases unmatched: 13. Per the germline V gene, CDR1 is SNHLY and CDR2 is FYNNEI. The CDR3 bases are TGTGCCACGAGGACTAGCGGGGGGGCCTTTATAGGCAAAAACATTCAGTACTTC. This codes for CATRTSGGAFIGKNIQYF.

The CDR3 protein is CASSFDSQSGNTIYF. CDR3 DNA sequence: TGCGCCAGCAGCTTCGACAGTCAGTCTGGAAACACCATATATTTT. The chain links TRBV5-1 to TRBJ1-3, with D perhaps matching TRBD1 (5 bases). CDR3 length equals 15 residues. The germline CDR1 and CDR2 sequences are SGHRS and YFSETQ. Trimming removed 2 bases at V and 1 base at J, with 10 bases between.

The J gene is TRBJ1-1, the V gene TRBV9; possible D gene TRBD1, 5 bases. With 3 bases removed from V and 3 bases from J, the gap between germline ends came to 9 bases. Germline assignment: CDR1 SGDLS and CDR2 YYNGEE. This CDR3 region has 13 residues. CDR3 bases: TGTGCCAGCAGCGCCAGGGAGGACACTGAAGCTTTCTTT. It encodes CASSAREDTEAFF.

This sequence joins TRBV7-3 and TRBJ2-7; maybe TRBD2 (6 bases). The CDR3 has 15 residues. CDR1 and CDR2 (germline): SGHTA, FQGTGA. Trimming removed 2 bases from V and 3 bases from J, with 14 bases in between. The CDR3 here is CASSLSGLPNYEQYF. For the CDR3, the DNA is TGTGCCAGCAGCTTATCGGGACTCCCAAACTACGAGCAGTACTTC.

The V call is TRBV5-6, the J call TRBJ1-4; D ambiguous. V was trimmed by 1 base and J by 0 bases, leaving 10 bases between them. Germline CDR1 SGHDT, CDR2 YYEEEE. This CDR3 region has 16 residues. The CDR3 loop reads CASSLYGEATNEKLFF. The CDR3 DNA is TGTGCCAGCAGCTTGTATGGGGAGGCAACTAATGAAAAACTGTTTTTT.

V usage is TRBV7-6 and J usage is TRBJ2-1; a weak D match, TRBD2 (5 bases). This CDR3 contains 12 residues. CDR1 is SGHVS, CDR2 FNYEAQ, per germline. Trimming took off 4 bases at V and 9 bases at J, with 10 bases between the two ends. The CDR3: CASSSQRGEQFF. In DNA, the CDR3 is TGTGCCAGCAGCTCACAACGGGGTGAGCAGTTCTTC.

This chain links TRBV7-2 with TRBJ2-3; D call uncertain. Trimming took off 5 bases at V and 3 bases at J, with 6 bases between the two ends. CDR1 is SGHTA and CDR2 is FQGNSA in the germline V gene. This CDR3 comprises 12 residues. The CDR3 region is CASSIKTDTQYF. CDR3 nucleotide sequence: TGTGCCAGCAGCATTAAAACAGATACGCAGTATTTT.

V and J are TRBV27 and TRBJ2-5; TRBD2 matches at 7 bases. CDR3 length equals 14 residues. With V trimmed by 2 bases and J by 5 bases, 5 bases remained unmatched. From germline, CDR1 is MNHEY and CDR2 SMNVEV (reference sequence). The CDR3 DNA reads TGTGCCAGCAGTTTACTCGGGGGGATCGAGACCCAGTACTTC. This translates into CASSLLGGIETQYF.

The chain combines TRBV4-3 with TRBJ1-1; D may be TRBD1 (6 bases). CDR3 size: 18 residues. Trimming shortened V by 2 bases and J by 2 bases, and 21 bases separated the two germline ends. CDR1 is LGHNA and CDR2 is YSLEER in the germline V gene. The CDR3 loop reads CASSQPLGQGRANTEAFF. CDR3 bases: TGCGCCAGCAGCCAACCCCTCGGGCAGGGGCGGGCTAACACTGAAGCTTTCTTT.